This is a list of T cell receptor beta chains from one sample in a study of TIL therapy for anti-PD-1-resistant metastatic lung cancer. Clones were sequenced by immunoSEQ multiplex PCR, and TCRdb holds only the in-frame ones, with some missing. Among roughly 57,000 clones listed, roughly 77% were seen once. Sequencing was performed on blood, taken at baseline. These receptors were obtained from a person aged 25-80 years with non-small cell lung cancer. Both conserved end residues are part of each CDR3. A D gene is named only where the DNA matches it firmly. Clone size is shown for a subset of rows, as once, few, many or a class of expanded clone.

CDR3 DNA | CDR3 protein | clone size | J gene | CDR3 length | V gene | D gene
TGTGCCAGCAGCTTAGCGGGGGGGAGCAATCAGCCCCAGCATTTT | CASSLAGGSNQPQHF | NA | TRBJ1-5 | 15 | TRBV11-2 | NA
TGTGCCAGCAGTCCGACAGGGACCTACGAGCAGTACTTC | CASSPTGTYEQYF | NA | TRBJ2-7 | 13 | TRBV12-3/TRBV12-4 | TRBD1
TGTGCCAGCACTCCCCTCGGGACAGGGGGCCACGAGCAGTACTTC | CASTPLGTGGHEQYF | few | TRBJ2-7 | 15 | TRBV27 | TRBD1
TGTGCCAGCAGCGCAGGGGGGGCGGCAGGCTACGAGCAGTACTTC | CASSAGGAAGYEQYF | NA | TRBJ2-7 | 15 | TRBV9 | NA
TGCGCCAGCAGTCAAAGCCCTTTTGCGGGGTTAAACATTCAGTACTTC | CASSQSPFAGLNIQYF | NA | TRBJ2-4 | 16 | TRBV4-3 | NA
TGCGCCAGCAGCCCTGTGGCAGGGGGGTCCTACAATGAGCAGTTCTTC | CASSPVAGGSYNEQFF | NA | TRBJ2-1 | 16 | TRBV5-1 | NA
TGTGCCAGCTCACCATCCCGGGACAGTTACGAGCAGTACTTC | CASSPSRDSYEQYF | NA | TRBJ2-7 | 14 | TRBV18 | TRBD1
TGTGCCAGCAGACCTTATGGGGGCTCTGGTGAGCAGTACTTC | CASRPYGGSGEQYF | few | TRBJ2-7 | 14 | TRBV6-2/TRBV6-3 | NA
TGTGCCAGTAGTATAACGGGCTCTGGGGCCAACGTCCTGACTTTC | CASSITGSGANVLTF | NA | TRBJ2-6 | 15 | TRBV19 | NA
TGTGCCAGCCGCCGGGACAGTTTATTGTCACCCCTCCACTTT | CASRRDSLLSPLHF | NA | TRBJ1-6 | 14 | TRBV19 | TRBD1
TGCGCCAGCAGCTTGGGGACTAGAAGCCCAGATACGCAGTATTTT | CASSLGTRSPDTQYF | NA | TRBJ2-3 | 15 | TRBV5-1 | TRBD2
TGTGCCAGCAGGCGGGACGGCGCAACTAATGAAAAACTGTTTTTT | CASRRDGATNEKLFF | once | TRBJ1-4 | 15 | TRBV9 | NA
TGTGCCAGCAGCTTCCCCAGGGACAGCCCAAAAGACGAGCAGTACTTC | CASSFPRDSPKDEQYF | NA | TRBJ2-7 | 16 | TRBV5-6 | TRBD1
TGTGCCAGCAGTCTCCGACAGAACACTGAAGCTTTCTTT | CASSLRQNTEAFF | once | TRBJ1-1 | 13 | TRBV27 | NA
TGTGCCAGCAGGGCACCCTCTAGCGGGAGTTTCAATGAGCAGTTCTTC | CASRAPSSGSFNEQFF | NA | TRBJ2-1 | 16 | TRBV6-6 | TRBD2
TGTGCCAGCAGCTTGACTCCTAGCGGGGGGGCCCGGGAGCAGTACTTC | CASSLTPSGGAREQYF | NA | TRBJ2-7 | 16 | TRBV7-2 | TRBD2
TGTGCCAGCAGTTATACTAGCGGGGCCTACAATGAGCAGTTCTTC | CASSYTSGAYNEQFF | once | TRBJ2-1 | 15 | TRBV6-2/TRBV6-3 | TRBD2
TGTGCCAGCAGCCCAGGTTTCGGGGGGGGATCGGGAGAGACCCAGTACTTC | CASSPGFGGGSGETQYF | NA | TRBJ2-5 | 17 | TRBV7-9 | TRBD2
TGTGCCAGCAGCGTAGTGGGGTCGGGAGGCACTGAAGCTTTCTTT | CASSVVGSGGTEAFF | NA | TRBJ1-1 | 15 | TRBV9 | NA
TGTGCCAGCAGCTTAGACCCGGGGGTGGACCAAGAGACCCAGTACTTC | CASSLDPGVDQETQYF | NA | TRBJ2-5 | 16 | TRBV7-3 | NA
TGTGCCAGCAGCGTAGGGCTAGAAGCCTACAATGAGCAGTTCTTC | CASSVGLEAYNEQFF | NA | TRBJ2-1 | 15 | TRBV9 | NA
TGTGCCAGCTCACCCCCGAGCGATGGAGATACGCAGTATTTT | CASSPPSDGDTQYF | once | TRBJ2-3 | 14 | TRBV18 | NA
TGTGCCAGCAGGGGACAACTGGTCGGTTCACCCCTCCACTTT | CASRGQLVGSPLHF | NA | TRBJ1-6 | 14 | TRBV6-5 | NA
TGTGCCAGCAGCTTAGACAGGTATTCCTACGAGCAGTACTTC | CASSLDRYSYEQYF | few | TRBJ2-7 | 14 | TRBV7-8 | NA
TGTGCCAGCAGCCAGTATGAGGGGGAGACCCAGTACTTC | CASSQYEGETQYF | NA | TRBJ2-5 | 13 | TRBV3-1/TRBV3-2 | NA
TGTGCCAGCAGCCGGGGGGGACAGGGGGCGCGAGGAAACACCATATATTTT | CASSRGGQGARGNTIYF | NA | TRBJ1-3 | 17 | TRBV7-8 | TRBD1
TGTGCCAGCAGTCGAACAGGGGACTATTCCTACGAGCAGTACTTC | CASSRTGDYSYEQYF | NA | TRBJ2-7 | 15 | TRBV28 | NA
TGTGCCAGCAGTTCAAGACTGTACACCGGGGAGCTGTTTTTT | CASSSRLYTGELFF | few | TRBJ2-2 | 14 | TRBV28 | NA
TGCGCCAGCAGCTCGACTAGCGGGTGGGGTGAGCAGTTCTTC | CASSSTSGWGEQFF | NA | TRBJ2-1 | 14 | TRBV5-1 | TRBD2
TGTGCCAGCAGTCCTCTAGCGGGAGTCTACGAGCAGTACTTC | CASSPLAGVYEQYF | NA | TRBJ2-7 | 14 | TRBV28 | TRBD2
TGTGCCAGCAAGAGGACAGCAACATTCACAGATACGCAGTATTTT | CASKRTATFTDTQYF | NA | TRBJ2-3 | 15 | TRBV6-5 | NA
TGTGCCAGCAGCCTCGAGGGCCAGCCATCGTTCAATGAGCAGTTCTTC | CASSLEGQPSFNEQFF | NA | TRBJ2-1 | 16 | TRBV14 | NA
TGTGCCAGTGGCCCCCGACTAGCGGACTCCTACGAGCAGTACTTC | CASGPRLADSYEQYF | NA | TRBJ2-7 | 15 | TRBV28 | TRBD2
TGTGCCAGCAGCCCTTTGAGAGGAGACAATCAGCCCCAGCATTTT | CASSPLRGDNQPQHF | NA | TRBJ1-5 | 15 | TRBV3-1/TRBV3-2 | NA
TGTGCCAGCAGTTTGGTTCAGGGGAGGAGATACAATGAGCAGTTCTTC | CASSLVQGRRYNEQFF | NA | TRBJ2-1 | 16 | TRBV27 | NA
TGTGCCAGTAGTGCCCCCTCGAGCCCGAGCTCCTACGAGCAGTACTTC | CASSAPSSPSSYEQYF | NA | TRBJ2-7 | 16 | TRBV19 | NA
TGTGCCAGCAGCTTTTGGACGGCGAACACTGAAGCTTTCTTT | CASSFWTANTEAFF | NA | TRBJ1-1 | 14 | TRBV7-9 | NA
TGTGCCAGCAGCCAGCCCTCGGGACAGACCTCCTACGAGCAGTACTTC | CASSQPSGQTSYEQYF | NA | TRBJ2-7 | 16 | TRBV4-2 | TRBD1
TGCGCCAGCAGCCAAACAGGATTCACAGATACGCAGTATTTT | CASSQTGFTDTQYF | NA | TRBJ2-3 | 14 | TRBV4-3 | NA
TGTGCCAGCAGCTTAGATGGGGTCTACGAGCAGTACTTC | CASSLDGVYEQYF | NA | TRBJ2-7 | 13 | TRBV11-1 | NA